The text below deals with one T cell receptor beta chain. The sample originates from a study of blood T cell repertoires in COVID-19. Across the whole study: Material from acute and convalescent COVID-19 was sourced from the United States, Italy and Spain. PBMCs, B-cell-depleted T cells, or T cells provided the cDNA or gDNA that made up the material.

Trimming removed 3 bases at V and 1 base at J, with 12 bases between. The germline V gene has CDR1 MDHEN and CDR2 SYDVKM. CDR3 length: 15 residues. Original data processing: It was from reference gene primer amplification that nucleated cell counts were estimated. The data were produced by immunoSEQ multiplex PCR, yet TCRdb's version contains in-frame clones alone and is incomplete. V, J and clone size derive from that table, while D and trimming were established from the DNA sequence. The sample consists of around 76,000 clones, 85% to 90% of them appearing once. The TCR comes from a man aged 60-69 years with acute or convalescent COVID-19. This rearrangement joins TRBV28 to TRBJ1-1, with D perhaps matching TRBD1 (6 bases). Sequenced input: peripheral blood. CDR3 DNA sequence: TGTGCCAGCAGTTTTGGCAGGGGTCGGAACACTGAAGCTTTCTTT. As protein: CASSFGRGRNTEAFF.